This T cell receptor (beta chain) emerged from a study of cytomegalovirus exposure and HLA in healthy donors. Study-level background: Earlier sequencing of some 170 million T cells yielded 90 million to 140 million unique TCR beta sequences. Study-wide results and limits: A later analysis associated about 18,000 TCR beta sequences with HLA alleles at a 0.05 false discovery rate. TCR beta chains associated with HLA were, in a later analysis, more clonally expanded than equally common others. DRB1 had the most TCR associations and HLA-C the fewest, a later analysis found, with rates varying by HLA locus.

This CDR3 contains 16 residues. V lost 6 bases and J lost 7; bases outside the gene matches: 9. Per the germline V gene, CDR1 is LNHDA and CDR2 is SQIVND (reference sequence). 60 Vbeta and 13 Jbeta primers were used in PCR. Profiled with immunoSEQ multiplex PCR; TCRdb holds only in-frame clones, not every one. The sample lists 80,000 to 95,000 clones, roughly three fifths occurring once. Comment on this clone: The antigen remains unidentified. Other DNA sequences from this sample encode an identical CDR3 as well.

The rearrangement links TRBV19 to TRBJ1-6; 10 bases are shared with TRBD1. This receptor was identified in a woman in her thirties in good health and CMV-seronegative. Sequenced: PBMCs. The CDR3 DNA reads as TGTGCCAGTAGAGTCTCAGACAGGGGGCGGAATTCACCCCTCCACTTT. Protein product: CASRVSDRGRNSPLHF.